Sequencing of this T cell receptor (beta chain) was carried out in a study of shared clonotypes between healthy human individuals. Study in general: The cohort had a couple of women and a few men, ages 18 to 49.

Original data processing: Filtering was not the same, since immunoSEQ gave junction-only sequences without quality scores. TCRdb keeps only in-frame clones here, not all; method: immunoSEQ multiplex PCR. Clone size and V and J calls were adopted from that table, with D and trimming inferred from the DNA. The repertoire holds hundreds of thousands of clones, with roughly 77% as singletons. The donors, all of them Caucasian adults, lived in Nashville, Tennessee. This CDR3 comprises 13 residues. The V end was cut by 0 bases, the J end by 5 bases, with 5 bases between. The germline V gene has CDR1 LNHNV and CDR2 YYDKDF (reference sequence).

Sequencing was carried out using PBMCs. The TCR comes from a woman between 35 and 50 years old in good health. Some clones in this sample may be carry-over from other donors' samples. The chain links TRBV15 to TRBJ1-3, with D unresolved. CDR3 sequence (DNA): TGTGCCACCAGCAGAGATTATAGAAACACCATATATTTT. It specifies CATSRDYRNTIYF.